This T cell receptor beta chain was found in a study of blood T cells in healthy people across ages. This CDR3 comprises 14 residues. V shed 0 bases and J shed 9 bases, with 15 bases lying between them. Germline loops: CDR1 DFQATT, CDR2 SNEGSKA (reference sequence). Each donor supplied approximately 10 milliliters of peripheral blood. A sample-barcoded 5' primer and a J-beta primer mix were used in a second PCR of roughly 6 to 11 cycles. TCRdb re-derived calls from the 5' RACE reads in MiXCR, one entry per CDR3 protein. The table lists approximately 800,000 distinct CDR3 sequences, about 45% of them singletons.

The chain has TRBV20-1 and TRBJ2-4; D ambiguous. The sequence derives from a man at least 80 years old in good health. Sequencing input: blood. The CDR3 DNA sequence: TGCAGTGCTAGAGATCCGGTAGCCCGAGGCATTCAGTACTTC. This codes for CSARDPVARGIQYF.